These 12 T cell receptor beta chains were sequenced from one sample in a study of cytomegalovirus exposure and HLA in healthy donors. PCR amplification relied on 60 Vbeta primers (plus 13 Jbeta primers). Sequenced by immunoSEQ multiplex PCR; TCRdb stores in-frame clones only, minus some. Among roughly 190,000 clones listed, 84% were seen once. Sequenced: PBMCs. The receptors derive from a woman in her forties or fifties in good health and CMV-seropositive.

The CDR3 nucleotides are TGTGCCAGCAGCTTATCGGGGGGGGCCTCGACAGATACGCAGTATTTT. The encoded protein is CASSLSGGASTDTQYF. The chain combines TRBV7-9 with TRBJ2-3, with 8 bases matching TRBD2. The J segment lost 3 bases and the V segment lost 2 bases, leaving 7 bases of the junction unmatched. This CDR3 has 16 residues. The germline CDR1 and CDR2 sequences are SEHNR and FQNEAQ (reference sequence).

CDR3 sequence (DNA): TGTGCCAGCAGACAGGGGAGGAACTATGGCTACACCTTC. Encoded protein: CASRQGRNYGYTF. The chain recombines TRBV25-1 with TRBJ1-2; TRBD1 matches at 7 bases. CDR1 is MGHDK and CDR2 is SYGVNS in the germline V gene. The CDR3 spans 13 residues. V was pared by 6 bases and J by 2 bases, with 3 bases of the junction left unmatched.

On this clone itself: An end of the junction differs from the germline gene, which may be a read error. V gene TRBV20-1 combines with J gene TRBJ1-1; TRBD1 agrees at 7 bases. CDR3 length: 8 residues. The germline gives CDR1 DFQATT, CDR2 SNEGSKA (reference sequence). CDR3 sequence reads: CSALQGPF. The CDR3 DNA follows: TGCAGTGCATTACAGGGGCCATTT.

This clone came up a few times. The chain links TRBV6-5 to TRBJ1-2, with 9 bases aligning to TRBD1. V shed 5 bases, J shed 7 bases, and the junction held 5 bases outside the gene matches. Germline V CDR1 and CDR2: MNHEY, SVGAGI. This CDR3 is built from 13 residues. The chain's CDR3 is CASSDDRGFGYTF. Here the CDR3 DNA reads TGTGCCAGCAGTGACGACAGGGGGTTTGGCTACACCTTC.

The table lists this clone with a few counts. The chain uses TRBV7-2 and TRBJ2-3, with 11 bases aligning to TRBD2. V shed 5 bases, J shed 6 bases, and the junction held 10 bases outside the gene matches. In germline, CDR1 is SGHTA, CDR2 FQGNSA. The CDR3 is 16 residues long. The CDR3 reads CASSILSGGASDTQYF. For the CDR3, the DNA is TGTGCCAGCAGCATCCTTAGCGGGGGGGCCTCGGATACGCAGTATTTT.

This sequence joins TRBV6-1 and TRBJ1-1; TRBD1 might be the D (6 bases). Per germline, CDR1 MNHNS and CDR2 SASEGT. The CDR3 sequence is 14 residues long. Trimming shortened V by 5 bases and J by 10 bases, and 20 bases separated the two germline ends. Here the CDR3 DNA reads TGTGCCAGCAGTTTTAGTCAGGGGCAAAGGGGAGCTTTCTTT. It translates to CASSFSQGQRGAFF.

V usage is TRBV21-1 and J usage is TRBJ2-7; TRBD2 is taken as the D call from the table, unchecked against the DNA. TRBV21-1 is shown as a pseudogene. CDR3 length: 16 residues. CDR3 sequence: CASSPSPGGAGCEQYF. The CDR3 DNA is TGTGCCAGCAGCCCCTCTCCCGGGGGGGCCGGGTGCGAGCAGTACTTC.

The chain is built from TRBV19 and TRBJ2-7; D unclear. With 4 bases removed from V and 0 bases from J, the gap between germline ends came to 10 bases. The CDR3 consists of 14 residues. Germline CDR1 and CDR2: LNHDA and SQIVND (reference sequence). The CDR3 sequence: CASSKERVSYEQYF. The CDR3 DNA follows: TGTGCCAGTAGTAAGGAACGGGTCTCCTACGAGCAGTACTTC. Full variable domain (rest looked up from reference TRBV19 and TRBJ2-7): DGGITQSPKYLFRKEGQNVTLSCEQNLNHDAMYWYRQDPGQGLRLIYYSQIVNDFQKGDIAEGYSVSREKKESFPLTVTSAQKNPTAFYLCASSKERVSYEQYFGPGTRLTVT.

The chain carries TRBV5-7 and TRBJ2-5; 7 positions match TRBD1. TRBV5-7 is filed as an ORF, its function uncertain. V trimming: 4 bases; J trimming: 13 bases; junction bases outside the gene matches: 7. The CDR3 extends over 11 amino acids. In nucleotides, the CDR3 is TGTGCCAGCAGCCCACCGGGACAGTTGTACTTC. It encodes CASSPPGQLYF.

This clone has just a few counts. V is TRBV30 and J is TRBJ2-5; 11 positions agree with TRBD2. V dropped 3 bases and J dropped 9; count of bases not matched to a gene: 6. The CDR3 is 13 amino acids. The germline gives CDR1 GTSNPN, CDR2 SVGIG (reference sequence). CDR3 bases: TGTGCCTGGAGAGTAGCGGGGGGGCTGGCCCAGTACTTC. The encoded protein is CAWRVAGGLAQYF. The complete variable domain, with remaining parts taken from reference TRBV30 and TRBJ2-5, reads SQTIHQWPATLVQPVGSPLSLECTVEGTSNPNLYWYRQAAGRGLQLLFYSVGIGQISSEVPQNLSASRPQDRQFILSSKKLLLSDSGFYLCAWRVAGGLAQYFGPGTRLLVL.

This chain's CDR3 is CASRPDFSSTDTQYF. Written as DNA, the CDR3 is TGCGCCAGCAGGCCGGACTTCTCTAGCACAGATACGCAGTATTTT. This rearrangement joins TRBV5-1 to TRBJ2-3; a possible D gene is TRBD2 (5 bases). This CDR3 is built from 15 residues. Trimming left V 5 bases short and J 0 bases short, with 13 bases between. Looked up from germline, CDR1 is SGHRS and CDR2 is YFSETQ.

V and J are TRBV9 and TRBJ2-5, with TRBD2 identical over 12 bases. The J call could be wrong; TRBJ2-7 is a better fit for the DNA end. Germline V lookup: CDR1 SGDLS, CDR2 YYNGEE. This CDR3 region has 16 residues. CDR3 sequence: CASSVETSGGPYEQYF. The CDR3 DNA is TGTGCCAGCAGCGTAGAAACTAGCGGGGGGCCTTACGAGCAGTACTTC.